Listed below are T cell receptor beta chains from one sample, sequenced in a study of PD-1 blockade in classical Hodgkin lymphoma. Using immunoSEQ multiplex PCR, the repertoire was profiled, and TCRdb retains in-frame clones only, with some absent. The repertoire holds 20,000 to 25,000 clones, with nearly 80% as singletons. This specimen consisted of peripheral blood mononuclear cells (PBMCs), obtained before the fourth cycle of nivolumab. The receptors here all came from a human donor with classical Hodgkin lymphoma. The CDR3 runs from the conserved cysteine through the conserved F or W. The order of the fields is CDR3 length, V gene, J gene, clone size, D gene, CDR3 DNA, CDR3 protein. D genes are given only for firm matches. The size entry is marked missing in some rows and otherwise reads once, few, many or a size class.

16	TRBV5-6	TRBJ2-7	-	TRBD2	TGTGCCAGCAGCTTTCTTTTGACTAGCGGGGGGATAGTCTCTTGCTTC	CASSFLLTSGGIVSCF
11	TRBV20-1	TRBJ1-2	-	-	TGCAGTGCTGGCGTAGGTAGTGGCTACACCTTC	CSAGVGSGYTF
13	TRBV25-1	TRBJ1-3	-	-	TGTGCCAGCAGTTCATACAGTGGAAACACCATATATTTT	CASSSYSGNTIYF
15	TRBV4-2	TRBJ2-4	-	-	TGTGCCAGCAGCCAGATCCCCAGCGGGAAAAACATTCAGTACTTC	CASSQIPSGKNIQYF
12	TRBV13	TRBJ1-2	few	-	TGTGCCAGCAGTAAAGGGAAGGCGTCCTACACCTTC	CASSKGKASYTF
15	TRBV7-9	TRBJ2-5	-	TRBD1	TGTGCCAGCAGCTTTTGGACAGGGGGCGAAGAGACCCAGTACTTC	CASSFWTGGEETQYF
14	TRBV5-1	TRBJ2-7	-	TRBD2	TGCGCCAGCAGCTTGAAACTAGCGGTTCGCGAGCAGTACTTC	CASSLKLAVREQYF
16	TRBV28	TRBJ1-5	-	TRBD1	TGTGCCAGCAGCTCCCAGGGACAGGGACACAATCAGCCCCAGCATTTT	CASSSQGQGHNQPQHF
15	TRBV27	TRBJ1-1	-	TRBD1	TGTGCCAGCAGTACAACAGGGGGCTTGTGGACTGAAGCTTTCTTT	CASSTTGGLWTEAFF
17	TRBV5-1	TRBJ2-2	-	TRBD2	TGCGCCAGCAGCTTGGAGGGAGCGGGACCAGTCACCGGGGAGCTGTTTTTT	CASSLEGAGPVTGELFF
19	TRBV19	TRBJ2-2	-	-	TGTGCCAGTAGTATAGCCAAACTAGCCGTGGGCCTGTACACCGGGGAGCTGTTTTTT	CASSIAKLAVGLYTGELFF
13	TRBV29-1	TRBJ2-3	-	-	TGCAGCGTTGTTGAATCTAGCACAGATACGCAGTATTTT	CSVVESSTDTQYF
14	TRBV6-6	TRBJ2-7	-	-	TGTGCCAGCAGTTACTCCAGCCGATCCTACGAGCAGTACTTC	CASSYSSRSYEQYF
12	TRBV7-2	TRBJ1-2	-	-	TGTGCCAGCACTATACAGGGTTATGGCTACACCTTC	CASTIQGYGYTF
14	TRBV25-1	TRBJ2-1	-	TRBD2	TGTGCCAGCAGGGTAGCGGGGGGAAACAATGAGCAGTTCTTC	CASRVAGGNNEQFF
15	TRBV14	TRBJ1-1	-	-	TGTGCCAGCAGCCAAGATTACCCGGGGGTCACTGAAGCTTTCTTT	CASSQDYPGVTEAFF
13	TRBV6-4	TRBJ2-1	-	-	TGTGCCAGCAGTGACTCGTTTACGAGGGAGCAGTTCTTC	CASSDSFTREQFF
15	TRBV6-6	TRBJ1-1	-	TRBD1	TGTGCCAGCAGTAAATGGACAGGGGTGGGTATAGAAGCTTTCTTT	CASSKWTGVGIEAFF
15	TRBV2	TRBJ1-6	-	-	TGTGCCAGCTCCCTTGGGGACGGCTATAATTCACCCCTCCACTTT	CASSLGDGYNSPLHF
19	TRBV2	TRBJ1-5	-	-	TGTGCCAGCAGTCGGACTACAGGGAGGGTATTGGATAGCAATCAGCCCCAGCATTTT	CASSRTTGRVLDSNQPQHF
14	TRBV7-2	TRBJ2-7	-	-	TGTGCCAGCAGCTTAGAGGTCTACTCCTACGAGCAGTACTTC	CASSLEVYSYEQYF
14	TRBV9	TRBJ1-6	-	-	TGTGCCAGCAGCGTGGGGGGCTACGGTTCACCCCTCCACTTT	CASSVGGYGSPLHF
12	TRBV28	TRBJ1-4	few	-	TGTGCCAGCAGTTTAACCCAGGAAAAACTGTTTTTT	CASSLTQEKLFF
11	TRBV7-2	TRBJ2-7	-	-	TGTGCCAGCAGCCGTTCCTACGAGCAGTACTTC	CASSRSYEQYF
13	TRBV5-4	TRBJ2-2	once	-	TGTGCCAGCTCTGACAAAAACGGCGGGGAGCTGTTTTTT	CASSDKNGGELFF
17	TRBV5-1	TRBJ1-2	-	-	TGCGCCAGCAGCTTATTCGGGAGCAGCTCTTCCTCCCATGGCTACACCTTC	CASSLFGSSSSSHGYTF
14	TRBV19	TRBJ1-1	medium-sized	-	TGTGCCAGTAGTCCGGGACGGAGGGACACTGAAGCTTTCTTT	CASSPGRRDTEAFF
16	TRBV19	TRBJ1-2	-	-	TGTGCCAGTAGTATCGTTTTAGAGAGTACAAACTATGGCTACACCTTC	CASSIVLESTNYGYTF
13	TRBV6-5	TRBJ2-7	once	TRBD2	TGTGCCAGCAGCGGGACTACCACCTACGAGCAGTACTTC	CASSGTTTYEQYF
14	TRBV9	TRBJ1-2	few	-	TGTGCCAGCAGCGTAGTGGCCGGGGTCGGTGGCTACACCTTC	CASSVVAGVGGYTF
11	TRBV27	TRBJ1-1	once	-	TGTGCCAGCAGTTCCCGCACTGAAGCTTTCTTT	CASSSRTEAFF
14	TRBV5-4	TRBJ2-5	-	-	TGTGCCAGCAGCTTGGCCCGGGAACAAGAGACCCAGTACTTC	CASSLAREQETQYF
13	TRBV7-9	TRBJ2-2	once	-	TGTGCCAGCAGCTCCATCAACACCGGGGAGCTGTTTTTT	CASSSINTGELFF
14	TRBV5-1	TRBJ2-2	-	-	TGCGCCAGCCTCCCAGGATTCAACACCGGGGAGCTGTTTTTT	CASLPGFNTGELFF
14	TRBV19	TRBJ1-2	-	-	TGTGCCAGTAGGGGCCAGGGATTGTATTGGGGCTACACCTTC	CASRGQGLYWGYTF
15	TRBV28	TRBJ2-6	-	TRBD1	TGTGCCAGCAGCCCGACAGGGTTTGGGGCCAACGTCCTGACTTTC	CASSPTGFGANVLTF